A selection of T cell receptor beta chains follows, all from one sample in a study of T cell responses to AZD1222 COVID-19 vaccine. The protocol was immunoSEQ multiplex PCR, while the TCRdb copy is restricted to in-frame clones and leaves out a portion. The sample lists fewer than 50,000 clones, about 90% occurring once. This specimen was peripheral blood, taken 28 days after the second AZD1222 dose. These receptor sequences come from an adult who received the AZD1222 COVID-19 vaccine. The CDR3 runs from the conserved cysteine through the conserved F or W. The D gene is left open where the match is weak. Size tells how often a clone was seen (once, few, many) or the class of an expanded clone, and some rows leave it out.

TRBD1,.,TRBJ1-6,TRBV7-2,TGTGCCAGCAGCAGCGGGACAGGGAGTAGGCTGGATTCACCCCTCCACTTT,CASSSGTGSRLDSPLHF
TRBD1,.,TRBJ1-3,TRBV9,TGTGCCAGCAGCGTAGCAGGGGGCGGATACACCATATATTTT,CASSVAGGGYTIYF
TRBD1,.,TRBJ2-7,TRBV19,TGTGCCAGTAGGGGGACAGGGGCCTACGAGCAGTACTTC,CASRGTGAYEQYF
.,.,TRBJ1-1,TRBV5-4,TGTGCCAGCAGCCCCCAGGGGAACACTGAAGCTTTCTTT,CASSPQGNTEAFF
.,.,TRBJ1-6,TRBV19,TGTGCCACTACTCAGGGGCCTCGAAATTCACCCCTCCACTTT,CATTQGPRNSPLHF
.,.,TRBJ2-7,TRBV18,TGTGCCAGCTCCTCGAAGACAGACTACGAGCAGTACTTC,CASSSKTDYEQYF
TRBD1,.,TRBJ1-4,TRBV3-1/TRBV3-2,TGTGCCAGCAGGTCCGGGACAGGGGGCATCTCTACTGAAAAACTGTTTTTT,CASRSGTGGISTEKLFF
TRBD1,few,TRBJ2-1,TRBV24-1,TGTGCCACCAGTGACCCAGGACAGGGAAGAGGCTATGAGCAGTTCTTC,CATSDPGQGRGYEQFF
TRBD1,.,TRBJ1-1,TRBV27,TGTGCCAGCAGTTTACGCCCCTACAGGGGAAGGAACACTGAAGCTTTCTTT,CASSLRPYRGRNTEAFF
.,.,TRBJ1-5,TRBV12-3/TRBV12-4,TGTGCCAGCTCTGGGTCACTTACGCCGCCCCAGCATTTT,CASSGSLTPPQHF
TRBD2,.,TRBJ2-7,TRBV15,TGTGCCACCAGCAGAGATAGCCTAGCGGGGGGTTCTTGGACGTACGAGCAGTACTTC,CATSRDSLAGGSWTYEQYF
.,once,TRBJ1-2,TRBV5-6,TGTGCCAGCAGCTCAAGTCATGGCTACACCTTC,CASSSSHGYTF
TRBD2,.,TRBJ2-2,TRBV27,TGTGCCAGGCGGGTAGCGGGGCGCACCGGGGAGCTGTTTTTT,CARRVAGRTGELFF
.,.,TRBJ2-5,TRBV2,TGTGCCAGCAGTGAAGCGCTAACAGGGCAAGAGACCCAGTACTTC,CASSEALTGQETQYF
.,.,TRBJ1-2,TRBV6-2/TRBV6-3,TGTGCCAGCAGTAACGTTCATGGCTACACCTTC,CASSNVHGYTF
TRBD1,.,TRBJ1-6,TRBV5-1,TGCGCCAGCAGCTTGACCCAGGGACAGGGGAATTCACCCCTCCACTTT,CASSLTQGQGNSPLHF
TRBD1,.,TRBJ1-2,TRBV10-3,TGTGCCATCAGTTGGACAGGGGACTATGGCTACACCTTC,CAISWTGDYGYTF
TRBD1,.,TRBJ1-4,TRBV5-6,TGTGCCAGCAGCTTAGGACAGGGGGGCGAAAAACTGTTTTTT,CASSLGQGGEKLFF
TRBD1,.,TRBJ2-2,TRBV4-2,TGTGCCAGCAGGGAGACAGGGGGCTTTACCGGGGAGCTGTTTTTT,CASRETGGFTGELFF
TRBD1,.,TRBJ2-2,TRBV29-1,TGCAGCGTGGCCAGACAGGGAAGTATCGGGGAGCTGTTTTTT,CSVARQGSIGELFF
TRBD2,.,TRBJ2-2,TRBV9,TGTGCCAGCAGCGTAGCCGGGACTAGGGACACCGGGGAGCTGTTTTTT,CASSVAGTRDTGELFF
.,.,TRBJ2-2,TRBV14,TGTGCCAGCAGCCCCGTCCTTCGCACCGGGGAGCTGTTTTTT,CASSPVLRTGELFF
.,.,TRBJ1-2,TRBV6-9,TGTGCCAGCAGTTCCCCCTCGAGCCATGGCTACACCTTC,CASSSPSSHGYTF
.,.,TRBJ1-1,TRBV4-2,TGTGCCAGCAGCCGGAGGGGGGATCCGGGGAACACTGAAGCTTTCTTT,CASSRRGDPGNTEAFF
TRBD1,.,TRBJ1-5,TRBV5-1,TGCGCCAGCAGCCAGGGGGCAGGGAATCAGCCCCAGCATTTT,CASSQGAGNQPQHF
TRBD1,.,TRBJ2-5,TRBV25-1,TGTGCCAGCAGTGAAGGTCCGACGGACAGGGTGGAGACCCAGTACTTC,CASSEGPTDRVETQYF
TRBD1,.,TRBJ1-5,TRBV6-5,TGTGCCAGCAGAATAGGACAGGGCAATCAGCCCCAGCATTTT,CASRIGQGNQPQHF
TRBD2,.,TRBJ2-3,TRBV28,TGTGCCAGCAGTCTAGTAGCGGGGGGCTCCCCATCGCAGTATTTT,CASSLVAGGSPSQYF
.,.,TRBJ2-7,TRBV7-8,TGTGCCAGCAGCCGGGAGTTCAGCTCCTACGAGCAGTACTTC,CASSREFSSYEQYF
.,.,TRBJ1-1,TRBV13,TGTGCCAGCAGCTCCAGGACAGCCCTGAACACTGAAGCTTTCTTT,CASSSRTALNTEAFF
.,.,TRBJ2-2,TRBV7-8,TGTGCCAGCAGCCCACCGGGCACCAACACCGGGGAGCTGTTTTTT,CASSPPGTNTGELFF
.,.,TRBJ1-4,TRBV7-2,TGTGCCAGCAGCTTTCAGGGAAAACTGTTTTTT,CASSFQGKLFF
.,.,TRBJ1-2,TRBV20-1,TGCAGTGCTAGTCGCCAGCAAGCTAACTATGGCTACACCTTC,CSASRQQANYGYTF
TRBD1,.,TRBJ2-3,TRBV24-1,TGTGCCACCAGTGACCCGGGGACAGGGGGACAAGATACGCAGTATTTT,CATSDPGTGGQDTQYF
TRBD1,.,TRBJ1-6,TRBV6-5,TGTGCCAGCAGTTCCTCCGGACAGGGTAATTCACCCCTCCACTTT,CASSSSGQGNSPLHF
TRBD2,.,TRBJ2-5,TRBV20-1,TGCAGTGCTAGTCCAGCACTAGCGGGGGGAGAGACCCAGTACTTC,CSASPALAGGETQYF
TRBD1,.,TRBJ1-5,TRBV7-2,TGTGCCAGCAGAAAAAATACAGGGGTCCAGCCCCAGCATTTT,CASRKNTGVQPQHF
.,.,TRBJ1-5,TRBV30,TGTGCCTGGGGAGACGGGGCTGGCAATCAGCCCCAGCATTTT,CAWGDGAGNQPQHF
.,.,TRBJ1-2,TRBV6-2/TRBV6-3,TGTGCCAGCAGTTACAGCACGGGGCAAGCCTTTAACTATGGCTACACCTTC,CASSYSTGQAFNYGYTF
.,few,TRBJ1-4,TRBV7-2,TGTGCCAGCAGAACAGGGCTACCTAATGAAAAACTGTTTTTT,CASRTGLPNEKLFF
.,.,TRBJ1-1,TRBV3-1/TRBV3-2,TGTGCCAGCAGCCAAGATACGGCGGGGGTTCACACTGAAGCTTTCTTT,CASSQDTAGVHTEAFF
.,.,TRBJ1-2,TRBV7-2,TGTGCCAGCAGCCTAGACCGTTCGAGGGGGGCCTCCGGCTACACCTTC,CASSLDRSRGASGYTF
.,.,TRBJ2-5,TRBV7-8,TGTGCCAGCAGCTTATCCCGCAGGGCCGAGACCCAGTACTTC,CASSLSRRAETQYF
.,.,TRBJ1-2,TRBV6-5,TGTGCCAGCAGTTACTTTCGCGTGGCCTATGGCTACACCTTC,CASSYFRVAYGYTF
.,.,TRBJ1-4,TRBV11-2,TGTGCCAGCAGCTTAGGACAGAGCCATAATGAAAAACTGTTTTTT,CASSLGQSHNEKLFF
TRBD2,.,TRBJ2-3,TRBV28,TGTGCCAGCAGTTTAGCGGGGGTCAACACAGATACGCAGTATTTT,CASSLAGVNTDTQYF
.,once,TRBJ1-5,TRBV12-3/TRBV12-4,TGTGCCAGCAGGCCGGACCAGCCCCAGCATTTT,CASRPDQPQHF
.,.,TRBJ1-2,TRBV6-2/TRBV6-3,TGTGCCAGCAGTTACCCCGGACAGAGCTATGGCTACACCTTC,CASSYPGQSYGYTF
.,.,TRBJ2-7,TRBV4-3,TGCGCCAGCAGCCAAGTAGCAGGACAGACATACGAGCAGTACTTC,CASSQVAGQTYEQYF
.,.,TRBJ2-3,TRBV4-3,TGCGCCAGCAGCCGGGCCCCGGGGGAGAGCGCAGATACGCAGTATTTT,CASSRAPGESADTQYF
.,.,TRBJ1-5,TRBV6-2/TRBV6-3,TGTGTCAGCAGTTACAACGGGATTTATCAGCCCCAGCATTTT,CVSSYNGIYQPQHF
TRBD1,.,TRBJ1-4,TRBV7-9,TGTGCCAGCAGCTTAGGGGACAGGGGGCGAGGTAATGAAAAACTGTTTTTT,CASSLGDRGRGNEKLFF
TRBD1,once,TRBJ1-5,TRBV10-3,TGTGCCATCAGTGAGGAGGAGGGACAGGGGGCCTATAGCAATCAGCCCCAGCATTTT,CAISEEEGQGAYSNQPQHF
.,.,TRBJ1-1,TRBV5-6,TGTGCCAGCAGTCCACAGGGATGGGACACTGAAGCTTTCTTT,CASSPQGWDTEAFF
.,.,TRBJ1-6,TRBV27,TGTGCCAGCAGTCCTTCTAACAGGGTCTATAATTCACCCCTCCACTTT,CASSPSNRVYNSPLHF
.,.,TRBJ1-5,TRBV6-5,TGTGCCAGCAGTTACTCAGGGATCCCCAATCAGCCCCAGCATTTT,CASSYSGIPNQPQHF
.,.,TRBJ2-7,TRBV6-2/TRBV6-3,TGTGCCAGCAGCCAGGACGGCTACGAGCAGTACTTC,CASSQDGYEQYF
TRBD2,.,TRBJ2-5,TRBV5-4,TGTGCCAGCAGTGGTCCCGGACTAGCGGTTCAAGAGACCCAGTACTTC,CASSGPGLAVQETQYF
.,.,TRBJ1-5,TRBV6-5,TGTGCCAGCCGTCAGAACCTCGGCCGAAATCAGCCCCAGCATTTT,CASRQNLGRNQPQHF